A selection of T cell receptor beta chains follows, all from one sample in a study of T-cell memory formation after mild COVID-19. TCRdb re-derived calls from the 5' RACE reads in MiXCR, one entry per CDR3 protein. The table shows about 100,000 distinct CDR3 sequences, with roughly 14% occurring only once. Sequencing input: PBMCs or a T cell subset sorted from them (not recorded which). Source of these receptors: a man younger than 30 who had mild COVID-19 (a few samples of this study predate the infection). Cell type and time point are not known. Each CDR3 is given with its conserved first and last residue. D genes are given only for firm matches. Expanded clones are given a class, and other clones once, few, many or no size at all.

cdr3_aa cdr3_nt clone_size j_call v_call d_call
CASLSKNNEQFF TGCGCCAGCTTGTCCAAAAACAATGAGCAGTTCTTC once TRBJ2-1 TRBV5-1 .
CASSQVVSGRDLSQPQHF TGCGCCAGCAGCCAAGTGGTCTCAGGCAGGGATTTGTCTCAGCCCCAGCATTTT . TRBJ1-5 TRBV4-1 .
CASSPGGQGQETQYF TGTGCCAGCAGCCCTGGCGGACAGGGGCAGGAGACCCAGTACTTC . TRBJ2-5 TRBV7-9 TRBD1
CSSSGGEDYGYTF TGCAGCTCCTCAGGGGGCGAGGACTATGGCTACACCTTC . TRBJ1-2 TRBV29-1 TRBD1
CASSLGGTGGIHEQYF TGTGCCAGCAGCTTAGGTGGGACAGGGGGCATACACGAGCAGTACTTC many TRBJ2-7 TRBV11-2 TRBD1
CASRASFTDLIDEQYF TGCGCCAGCAGGGCAAGTTTTACGGATCTCATCGACGAGCAGTACTTC few TRBJ2-7 TRBV4-1 .
CASSLRSERQETQYF TGTGCCAGCAGCTTACGGTCAGAGCGGCAAGAGACCCAGTACTTC few TRBJ2-5 TRBV7-3 .
CASGFRDRGQDEQFF TGTGCTAGTGGTTTCCGGGACAGGGGGCAGGATGAGCAGTTCTTC few TRBJ2-1 TRBV12-5 TRBD1
CASSPTGNQPQHF TGTGCCAGCAGCCCGACAGGGAATCAGCCCCAGCATTTT few TRBJ1-5 TRBV11-2 TRBD1
CAISESGGNTEAFF TGTGCCATCAGTGAGTCAGGGGGGAACACTGAAGCTTTCTTT . TRBJ1-1 TRBV10-3 .
CASSLRGSSYNEQFF TGTGCCAGCAGCTTGCGGGGGAGCTCCTACAATGAGCAGTTCTTC many TRBJ2-1 TRBV7-6 TRBD2
CASSQPSSDEQFF TGTGCCAGCAGTCAGCCTAGCTCTGATGAGCAGTTCTTC many TRBJ2-1 TRBV12-3/TRBV12-4 .
CASSPRSPGRNTEAFF TGTGCCAGCTCACCCCGGAGCCCAGGTCGGAACACTGAAGCTTTCTTT . TRBJ1-1 TRBV18 .
CASSQNVAGGRYEQYF TGCGCCAGCAGCCAAAATGTAGCGGGGGGAAGGTACGAGCAGTACTTC . TRBJ2-7 TRBV4-3 TRBD2
CSARGGLDQETQYF TGCAGTGCTAGAGGGGGACTCGACCAAGAGACCCAGTACTTC many TRBJ2-5 TRBV20-1 .
CASTRLNTEAFF TGTGCCAGCACCCGGCTGAACACTGAAGCTTTCTTT many TRBJ1-1 TRBV6-2/TRBV6-3 .
CASSRTGMTEAFF TGTGCCAGCAGCCGGACAGGGATGACTGAAGCTTTCTTT . TRBJ1-1 TRBV7-6 TRBD1